Described below is a single T cell receptor beta chain sequence and its context. Its specificity is unknown. This specimen comes from a study of graft-versus-host responses after intestinal transplantation. Study observations and caveats: GvH clones were identified in recipient marrow, with some first appearing in ileum or blood.

Method: immunoSEQ multiplex PCR; TCRdb's copy keeps in-frame clones and lacks some. The sample contains 65,000 to 90,000 clones, approximately 90% of which appear only once. The CDR3 consists of 14 residues. V lost 0 bases and J 6 bases, leaving 10 bases between the germline ends. Germline loops: CDR1 SNHLY, CDR2 FYNNEI. The origin of this receptor is a human donor who was the organ donor for an intestinal transplant. This chain links TRBV2 with TRBJ2-3; tentative D call: TRBD1 (7 bases). The source was unstimulated CD8+ T cells sorted from spleen or lymph node cells, collected before transplant. The CDR3, as DNA: TGTGCCAGCAGTGAAGCGCGGGGACAGGATACGCAGTATTTT. Translated: CASSEARGQDTQYF.